This TCR beta chain stems from a study of blood T cell repertoires in COVID-19. Study summary: Some COVID-19 samples were acute and others convalescent; all came from the United States, Italy and Spain. From T cells, B-cell-depleted T cells, or PBMCs came the material, which was cDNA or gDNA.

In the study's own analysis: It was from reference gene primer amplification that nucleated cell counts were estimated. The protocol was immunoSEQ multiplex PCR, while the TCRdb copy is restricted to in-frame clones and leaves out a portion. The V and J calls and clone size come from that table; D and trimming were worked out from the DNA. The table records 240,000 or so clones, 70% to 90% of them present only once. This CDR3 comprises 13 residues. The V gene end was trimmed by 3 bases and the J gene end by 3 bases; junction bases not matched to a gene: 1. Germline CDR1 and CDR2: SGHAT and FQDESV (reference sequence).

This chain joins TRBV11-1 and TRBJ2-7, with 8 bases that match TRBD1. This clonotype was sampled from a man between 60 and 75 years old with acute or convalescent COVID-19. The sequencing sample was made of peripheral blood. The CDR3 DNA sequence: TGTGCCAGCAGCTTCGACAGGGGCTACGAGCAGTACTTC. Amino acids: CASSFDRGYEQYF.